This record looks at one T cell receptor beta chain sequence and its context. What antigen it recognizes has not been identified. Within one base of it there is no much larger clone, and no base qualities were kept. Collaborating institutions collected whole blood in K2EDTA tubes following their own protocols. Collaborator samples were shipped for TCRbeta analysis as frozen whole blood, isolated PBMCs, or DNA extracted from either sample type. These data belong to a study of blood T cell repertoires in COVID-19 (dated by TCRdb to 2020 to 2022). With respect to the entire study: Collaborator samples came from the United States, Italy and Spain and covered acute and convalescent phases of COVID-19. The material from the prospective study consisted of cDNA or gDNA derived from T cells, B-cell-depleted T cells, or PBMCs. Deeply sampled blood TCRbeta repertoires from subjects exposed to, actively infected with, or recovered from COVID-19 were included in the dataset. The repertoires were made available in a free public database intended to serve as a resource for research on the immune response to SARS-CoV-2. Samples came from the ongoing ImmuneRACE study (first 160 participants) plus 1,254 subjects from 6 global collaborators. Sample metadata almost always included a de-identified subject ID, COVID-19 status, age in years and sex. Where available, HLA class I and class II types were taken from metadata supplied by the sample provider and were not determined by assay-based typing.

The research as a whole found: The amount of clinical and demographic metadata varied by source and participant and was provided uncurated.

The germline ends are 6 bases apart after V is trimmed by 3 bases and J by 0 bases. The CDR3 has 14 amino acids, counting the end cysteine and phenylalanine. Only CDR3 DNA is held: 42 bases, read in frame from base 1. Per the germline V gene, LGHNT is the CDR1 and FRNRAP is the CDR2. The immunoSEQ Assay, a bias-controlled multiplex PCR, was used to amplify TCRbeta CDR3 regions from genomic DNA. In the paper's pipeline: Within the assay, amplification of reference gene primers was used to estimate how many nucleated cells each sample contained. To quantify the absolute abundance of each unique TCRbeta CDR3 rearrangement, sequence reads were collapsed and filtered. For each sample, productive Simpson clonality was calculated as the square root of Simpson's diversity index across productive rearrangements. Drawn from immuneACCESS, this table holds only the in-frame rearrangements with V and J called that TCRdb kept. Clones are partly lost; checked studies trace under half to an unresolved V gene and leave the rest unexplained. V, J and clone size reflect that table, while D and trimming were determined from the DNA. This sample is represented by around 230,000 clones; 80% to 90% of them were singletons. The top ten hold roughly 8.8% of the sample.

Recombination joined TRBV12-5 with TRBJ1-3; there is no confident call for the D gene. This TCR was sampled from a woman in her forties or fifties with acute or convalescent COVID-19. Sequenced: peripheral blood. The DNA sequence is as follows: TGTGCTAGTGGTTTTGGAGGCTCTGGAAACACCATATATTTT. Its product reads: CASGFGGSGNTIYF. Outside the CDR3, residues come from the reference TRBV12-5 and TRBJ1-3 proteins, so the full variable domain is: DARVTQTPRHKVTEMGQEVTMRCQPILGHNTVFWYRQTMMQGLELLAYFRNRAPLDDSGMPKDRFSAEMPDATLATLKIQPSEPRDSAVYFCASGFGGSGNTIYFGEGSWLTVV.